A selection of T cell receptor beta chains follows, all from one sample in a study of identical twins. TCRdb analysed the 5' RACE reads with MiXCR anew, one entry per CDR3 protein. The sample lists 690,000 or so distinct CDR3 sequences; around 8.3% were seen once. This sample also belongs to another study, concerning yellow fever vaccine responses in identical twins.

Sequences were obtained from PBMCs. The origin of the receptors is a woman aged 18-35 years in good health. The CDR3 runs from the conserved cysteine through the conserved F or W. A D gene is named only where the DNA matches it firmly. Clone size is stated in some rows and not others, as once, few, many or a class when expanded.

d_gene: NA
v_gene: TRBV24-1
abundance: many
j_gene: TRBJ2-3
CDR3aa: CATSEDLLDTQYF
CDR3nt: TGTGCCACCAGTGAGGACCTTCTGGATACGCAGTATTTT

d_gene: TRBD1
v_gene: TRBV6-1
abundance: few
j_gene: TRBJ2-1
CDR3aa: CASSRGPGQGENEQFF
CDR3nt: TGTGCCAGCAGCCGGGGCCCGGGACAGGGGGAAAATGAGCAGTTCTTC

d_gene: TRBD2
v_gene: TRBV18
abundance: few
j_gene: TRBJ2-5
CDR3aa: CASSPQGLGKETQYF
CDR3nt: TGTGCCAGCTCACCACAGGGACTAGGGAAGGAGACCCAGTACTTC

d_gene: NA
v_gene: TRBV7-2
abundance: NA
j_gene: TRBJ2-4
CDR3aa: CASSLVGAGSAKNIQYF
CDR3nt: TGTGCCAGCAGCTTAGTGGGGGCGGGGTCGGCCAAAAACATTCAGTACTTC

d_gene: TRBD2
v_gene: TRBV12-3/TRBV12-4
abundance: many
j_gene: TRBJ2-3
CDR3aa: CASSLSGRRGTDTQYF
CDR3nt: TGTGCCAGCAGTCTTAGCGGGAGGCGGGGCACAGATACGCAGTATTTT

d_gene: NA
v_gene: TRBV20-1
abundance: few
j_gene: TRBJ1-6
CDR3aa: CSARAGQNNSPLHF
CDR3nt: TGCAGTGCTAGAGCGGGGCAGAATAATTCACCCCTCCACTTT

d_gene: NA
v_gene: TRBV14
abundance: few
j_gene: TRBJ2-4
CDR3aa: CASSQGGNIQYF
CDR3nt: TGTGCCAGCAGCCAAGGGGGGAACATTCAGTACTTC

d_gene: TRBD1
v_gene: TRBV6-6
abundance: NA
j_gene: TRBJ2-5
CDR3aa: CASSYTGGETQYF
CDR3nt: TGTGCCAGCAGTTACACAGGGGGAGAGACCCAGTACTTC

d_gene: NA
v_gene: TRBV29-1
abundance: many
j_gene: TRBJ2-7
CDR3aa: CSAKKPGRNYEQYF
CDR3nt: TGCAGCGCCAAAAAGCCAGGGAGGAACTACGAGCAGTACTTC

d_gene: NA
v_gene: TRBV28
abundance: NA
j_gene: TRBJ2-7
CDR3aa: CASSRLRWGAPEQYF
CDR3nt: TGTGCCAGCAGCCGTTTAAGATGGGGGGCCCCCGAGCAGTACTTC

d_gene: NA
v_gene: TRBV6-2/TRBV6-3
abundance: NA
j_gene: TRBJ2-1
CDR3aa: CASSYSGSSSYNEQFF
CDR3nt: TGTGCCAGCAGTTACTCGGGTTCGAGCTCCTACAATGAGCAGTTCTTC

d_gene: TRBD2
v_gene: TRBV7-9
abundance: few
j_gene: TRBJ2-7
CDR3aa: CASSLALAGEQYF
CDR3nt: TGTGCCAGCAGCTTAGCGCTAGCGGGCGAGCAGTACTTC

d_gene: NA
v_gene: TRBV5-1
abundance: many
j_gene: TRBJ2-1
CDR3aa: CASSLDAYNEQFF
CDR3nt: TGTGCCAGCAGCTTGGACGCCTACAATGAGCAGTTCTTC

d_gene: NA
v_gene: TRBV19
abundance: NA
j_gene: TRBJ1-4
CDR3aa: CASKGPTNEKLFF
CDR3nt: TGTGCCAGCAAGGGACCCACTAATGAAAAACTGTTTTTT

d_gene: TRBD1
v_gene: TRBV3-1
abundance: many
j_gene: TRBJ1-6
CDR3aa: CASSQDKGQGGSPLHF
CDR3nt: TGTGCCAGCAGCCAAGATAAGGGACAGGGGGGATCACCCCTCCACTTT

d_gene: TRBD1
v_gene: TRBV5-5
abundance: NA
j_gene: TRBJ2-6
CDR3aa: CASSPTGGSGANVLTF
CDR3nt: TGTGCCAGCAGCCCGACAGGGGGCAGTGGGGCCAACGTCCTGACTTTC

d_gene: NA
v_gene: TRBV7-2
abundance: few
j_gene: TRBJ2-3
CDR3aa: CASTPGRVTDTQYF
CDR3nt: TGTGCCAGCACCCCCGGCCGGGTCACAGATACGCAGTATTTT

d_gene: NA
v_gene: TRBV7-3
abundance: many
j_gene: TRBJ2-3
CDR3aa: CASSLSGAPDTQYF
CDR3nt: TGTGCCAGCAGCTTAAGTGGGGCCCCGGATACGCAGTATTTT

d_gene: NA
v_gene: TRBV12-3/TRBV12-4
abundance: many
j_gene: TRBJ2-4
CDR3aa: CASIISGRNIQYF
CDR3nt: TGTGCCAGCATCATCTCGGGGAGAAACATTCAGTACTTC

d_gene: NA
v_gene: TRBV9
abundance: few
j_gene: TRBJ1-2
CDR3aa: CASSGPTENYGYTF
CDR3nt: TGTGCCAGCAGCGGCCCGACAGAGAACTATGGCTACACCTTC

d_gene: NA
v_gene: TRBV18
abundance: NA
j_gene: TRBJ1-6
CDR3aa: CASSPDFPGAYNSPLHF
CDR3nt: TGTGCCAGCTCACCGGACTTCCCAGGGGCCTATAATTCACCCCTCCACTTT

d_gene: NA
v_gene: TRBV29-1
abundance: many
j_gene: TRBJ2-4
CDR3aa: CSVEIRRTAKNIQYF
CDR3nt: TGCAGCGTTGAAATTCGCAGGACTGCCAAAAACATTCAGTACTTC

d_gene: NA
v_gene: TRBV29-1
abundance: many
j_gene: TRBJ1-1
CDR3aa: CSGSTGMNTEAFF
CDR3nt: TGCAGCGGGTCGACAGGCATGAACACTGAAGCTTTCTTT

d_gene: NA
v_gene: TRBV6-2/TRBV6-3
abundance: NA
j_gene: TRBJ2-3
CDR3aa: CARRRTTGVLTDTQYF
CDR3nt: TGTGCCAGGCGACGGACCACTGGGGTTCTCACAGATACGCAGTATTTT

d_gene: NA
v_gene: TRBV10-3
abundance: NA
j_gene: TRBJ2-1
CDR3aa: CAIAGQGSYNEQFF
CDR3nt: TGTGCCATCGCGGGGCAGGGGTCCTACAATGAGCAGTTCTTC

d_gene: TRBD2
v_gene: TRBV5-1
abundance: few
j_gene: TRBJ2-5
CDR3aa: CASSRRDRGGRETQYF
CDR3nt: TGCGCCAGCAGCCGTCGGGACCGCGGGGGTAGAGAGACCCAGTACTTC

d_gene: NA
v_gene: TRBV10-3
abundance: few
j_gene: TRBJ2-5
CDR3aa: CAISPDSGVQETQYF
CDR3nt: TGTGCCATCAGTCCCGACTCAGGGGTCCAAGAGACCCAGTACTTC

d_gene: TRBD2
v_gene: TRBV20-1
abundance: few
j_gene: TRBJ2-3
CDR3aa: CSARDVIAGDFTDTQYF
CDR3nt: TGCAGTGCTAGAGATGTAATAGCGGGAGATTTCACAGATACGCAGTATTTT

d_gene: TRBD1
v_gene: TRBV5-1
abundance: few
j_gene: TRBJ2-1
CDR3aa: CASSLTTGLDYNEQFF
CDR3nt: TGCGCCAGCAGCTTAACGACAGGGTTAGACTACAATGAGCAGTTCTTC

d_gene: NA
v_gene: TRBV12-3/TRBV12-4
abundance: NA
j_gene: TRBJ1-1
CDR3aa: CASSFRSLEAFF
CDR3nt: TGTGCCAGCAGTTTTCGGTCGCTTGAAGCTTTCTTT

d_gene: NA
v_gene: TRBV30
abundance: NA
j_gene: TRBJ2-1
CDR3aa: CAWSTGNEQFF
CDR3nt: TGTGCCTGGAGTACAGGGAATGAGCAGTTCTTC

d_gene: NA
v_gene: TRBV2
abundance: NA
j_gene: TRBJ1-5
CDR3aa: CASKTGFGNQPQHF
CDR3nt: TGTGCCAGCAAAACAGGGTTCGGCAATCAGCCCCAGCATTTT

d_gene: TRBD1
v_gene: TRBV12-3/TRBV12-4
abundance: many
j_gene: TRBJ1-2
CDR3aa: CASSRGQTNYGYTF
CDR3nt: TGTGCCAGCAGCCGGGGACAGACTAACTATGGCTACACCTTC

d_gene: TRBD2
v_gene: TRBV15
abundance: few
j_gene: TRBJ2-1
CDR3aa: CATSSSEIKREMDNEQFF
CDR3nt: TGTGCCACCAGCAGCTCAGAGATAAAGCGGGAGATGGACAATGAGCAGTTCTTC

d_gene: TRBD1
v_gene: TRBV11-2
abundance: NA
j_gene: TRBJ2-7
CDR3aa: CASSVVLVGQRDLYEQYF
CDR3nt: TGTGCCAGCAGCGTCGTCCTTGTGGGACAGAGAGACCTCTACGAGCAGTACTTC

d_gene: NA
v_gene: TRBV4-1
abundance: NA
j_gene: TRBJ2-7
CDR3aa: CASSATNFYEQYF
CDR3nt: TGCGCCAGCAGCGCAACAAACTTCTACGAGCAGTACTTC

d_gene: TRBD1
v_gene: TRBV10-2
abundance: NA
j_gene: TRBJ1-2
CDR3aa: CASSESRDRGMGYTF
CDR3nt: TGCGCCAGCAGTGAATCCCGGGACAGGGGAATGGGCTACACCTTC

d_gene: TRBD1
v_gene: TRBV30
abundance: few
j_gene: TRBJ2-5
CDR3aa: CAWSGGQGSLETQYF
CDR3nt: TGTGCCTGGAGTGGGGGACAGGGGTCGCTCGAGACCCAGTACTTC

d_gene: NA
v_gene: TRBV6-1
abundance: NA
j_gene: TRBJ1-3
CDR3aa: CASSPSGGTGNTIYF
CDR3nt: TGTGCCAGCAGCCCATCCGGAGGAACTGGAAACACCATATATTTT

d_gene: NA
v_gene: TRBV6-2/TRBV6-3
abundance: many
j_gene: TRBJ2-1
CDR3aa: CASSLGTGKQFF
CDR3nt: TGTGCCAGCTCCCTAGGGACCGGTAAGCAGTTCTTC

d_gene: NA
v_gene: TRBV2
abundance: many
j_gene: TRBJ2-4
CDR3aa: CASRWDPKNIQYF
CDR3nt: TGTGCCAGCAGGTGGGATCCCAAAAACATTCAGTACTTC

d_gene: NA
v_gene: TRBV2
abundance: NA
j_gene: TRBJ2-7
CDR3aa: CASSEVTGRRYEQYF
CDR3nt: TGTGCCAGCAGTGAGGTAACGGGTCGCCGGTACGAGCAGTACTTC

d_gene: TRBD1
v_gene: TRBV3-1
abundance: many
j_gene: TRBJ2-7
CDR3aa: CASSLQPRDSEQYF
CDR3nt: TGTGCCAGCAGCCTACAGCCCCGGGACAGCGAGCAGTACTTC

d_gene: TRBD1
v_gene: TRBV6-2/TRBV6-3
abundance: few
j_gene: TRBJ2-3
CDR3aa: CASSYSFRTGRTDTQYF
CDR3nt: TGTGCCAGCAGTTACAGTTTCCGGACAGGGAGGACAGATACGCAGTATTTT

d_gene: NA
v_gene: TRBV5-6
abundance: NA
j_gene: TRBJ1-1
CDR3aa: CASSEGRFEAFF
CDR3nt: TGTGCCAGCAGCGAGGGACGGTTCGAAGCTTTCTTT

d_gene: NA
v_gene: TRBV6-1
abundance: few
j_gene: TRBJ2-5
CDR3aa: CASTKTGSQETQYF
CDR3nt: TGTGCCAGCACCAAGACAGGTTCCCAAGAGACCCAGTACTTC

d_gene: NA
v_gene: TRBV7-9
abundance: few
j_gene: TRBJ1-1
CDR3aa: CASSLVQTGLAFF
CDR3nt: TGTGCCAGCAGCTTGGTACAAACAGGGTTGGCTTTCTTT